This T cell receptor (beta chain) was recorded in a study of blood T cell repertoires in COVID-19. The assay was immunoSEQ multiplex PCR, and TCRdb's table has in-frame clones only and misses some. This repertoire shows fewer than 200,000 clones, 84% found once; its top ten account for roughly 8%. On this clone: One junction end does not reproduce the germline sequence, and a read error may be involved.

The CDR3 runs 17 residues. The V gene's germline CDR1 is MGHRA and CDR2 YSYEKL. The sample consisted of peripheral blood. The rearrangement uses TRBV4-1 and TRBJ1-3; D not certain. This receptor was obtained from a man aged 35-49 years who had recovered from COVID-19. This CDR3 is CASSQEGGGDVGNTTYF. In nucleotides, the CDR3 is TGCGCCAGCAGCCAAGAGGGCGGAGGAGATGTCGGAAACACCACATATTTT.